Shown below are 32 T cell receptor beta chains from a single sample sequenced in a study of cytomegalovirus exposure and HLA in healthy donors. PCR primers comprised 60 Vbeta and 13 Jbeta primers. Only in-frame clones appear in the TCRdb table, and some are missing; sequencing was by immunoSEQ multiplex PCR. The repertoire consists of about 180,000 clones, with roughly 82% occurring once and the leading ten covering around 0.52%. The sequencing sample was made of PBMCs. These TCRs come from a woman between 45 and 65 years old in good health and CMV-seronegative.

The chain combines TRBV18 with TRBJ2-2; 7 nucleotides align to TRBD2. The CDR3 has 17 amino acids. Germline CDR1 is KGHSH and CDR2 is LQKENI. V lost 2 bases to trimming and J lost 6 bases; unmatched junction nucleotides: 12. This CDR3 is CASSPDLQRDLAGELFF. CDR3 nucleotides: TGTGCCAGCTCACCAGACCTTCAGCGGGATTTGGCCGGGGAGCTGTTTTTT.

This rearrangement joins TRBV5-1 to TRBJ2-3; 7 bases map to TRBD1. CDR3 length equals 14 residues. V gave up 3 bases and J gave up 0 bases; unmatched junction bases: 1. Looked up from germline, CDR1 is SGHRS and CDR2 is YFSETQ. DNA of the CDR3: TGCGCCAGCAGCTGGGACAGTAGCACAGATACGCAGTATTTT. Encoded protein: CASSWDSSTDTQYF.

This clone was observed a handful of times. The chain recombines TRBV19 with TRBJ2-1; weak D call: TRBD2 (6 bases). This CDR3 has 13 amino acids. Trimming stripped 5 bases from V and 6 bases from J, with 11 bases between. Germline V gene data show CDR1 as LNHDA and CDR2 as SQIVND (reference sequence). The CDR3 here is CASSPISGNEQFF. For the CDR3, the DNA is TGTGCCAGTAGTCCAATTAGCGGCAATGAGCAGTTCTTC.

The rearrangement links TRBV5-4 to TRBJ2-6, with 13 bases identical to TRBD2. The CDR3 runs 19 residues. With V trimmed by 3 bases and J by 2 bases, 8 bases remained unmatched. From germline, CDR1 is SGHNT and CDR2 YYREEE (reference sequence). The CDR3 nucleotides are TGTGCCAGCAGCTGGGGACTAGCGGGAATGGGGACTGGGGCCAACGTCCTGACTTTC. Residues: CASSWGLAGMGTGANVLTF.

The J gene is TRBJ1-5, the V gene TRBV28; TRBD1 aligns across 9 bases. Germline CDR1 is MDHEN and CDR2 is SYDVKM. The CDR3 loop spans 17 amino acids. The ends lost 5 bases at V and 3 bases at J; junction bases unmatched: 11. In DNA, the CDR3 is TGTGCCAGCAGTACGGACAGGGGCTGGGCCAACAATCAGCCCCAGCATTTT. Its protein product is CASSTDRGWANNQPQHF.

The chain recombines TRBV5-1 with TRBJ1-4; D ambiguous. The germline gives CDR1 SGHRS, CDR2 YFSETQ. V was pared by 2 bases and J by 0 bases, with 8 bases between. The CDR3 extends over 15 amino acids. As DNA, the CDR3 is TGCGCCAGCAGCTTAATGGGCGCAACTAATGAAAAACTGTTTTTT. Its translation: CASSLMGATNEKLFF.

The V gene is TRBV27, the J gene TRBJ2-7, with D perhaps matching TRBD2 (6 bases). CDR1 MNHEY and CDR2 SMNVEV come from the germline V gene (reference sequence). With 0 bases removed from V and 4 bases from J, the gap between germline ends came to 7 bases. This CDR3 has 13 amino acids. DNA of the CDR3: TGTGCCAGCAGTTTATCTGGACTATACGAGCAGTACTTC. It translates to CASSLSGLYEQYF.

V and J are TRBV2 and TRBJ2-5, with D perhaps TRBD1 (6 bases). V was shortened by 6 bases and J by 11 bases, with 19 bases between the two germline ends. This CDR3 has 13 amino acids. Germline V CDR1 and CDR2: SNHLY, FYNNEI. This chain's CDR3 is CASRKPPGDEQYF. The DNA of the CDR3 is TGTGCCAGCAGGAAACCTCCAGGGGATGAGCAGTACTTC. The variable domain in full, with the rest retrieved from reference TRBV2 and TRBJ2-5, is EPEVTQTPSHQVTQMGQEVILRCVPISNHLYFYWYRQILGQKVEFLVSFYNNEISEKSEIFDDQFSVERPDGSNFTLKIRSTKLEDSAMYFCASRKPPGDEQYFGPGTRLLVL.

V usage is TRBV28 and J usage is TRBJ2-1; D gene unclear. V was cut by 3 bases and J by 5 bases, with 17 bases left in between. Germline lookup yields CDR1 MDHEN and CDR2 SYDVKM. This CDR3 has 16 amino acids. The CDR3 sequence is CASSFVGLHSDNEQFF. The CDR3 DNA sequence: TGTGCCAGCAGTTTCGTTGGTCTTCATTCGGACAATGAGCAGTTCTTC. Full variable domain (outside the CDR3, taken from reference TRBV28 and TRBJ2-1): DVKVTQSSRYLVKRTGEKVFLECVQDMDHENMFWYRQDPGLGLRLIYFSYDVKMKEKGDIPEGYSVSREKKERFSLILESASTNQTSMYLCASSFVGLHSDNEQFFGPGTRLTVL.

This clone was observed a single time. Its ends do not fully match the called genes, so a read error is possible. The V and J genes are TRBV7-9 and TRBJ2-5; 14 bases are shared with TRBD2. The germline V gene has CDR1 SEHNR and CDR2 FQNEAQ (reference sequence). The CDR3 spans 16 residues. As DNA, the CDR3 is TGTTCCAGCAGCAAGGGACTAGCGGGAGTGTCGGAGACCCAGTACTTC. It encodes CSSSKGLAGVSETQYF.

V usage is TRBV5-1 and J usage is TRBJ2-7; TRBD1 is a possible D gene (6 bases). Trimming shortened V by 4 bases and J by 2 bases, and 13 bases separated the two germline ends. CDR3 size: 14 residues. CDR1 is SGHRS, CDR2 YFSETQ, per germline. The CDR3 region is CASSPERTAYEQYF. In DNA form, the CDR3 reads TGCGCCAGCAGCCCGGAGCGGACAGCCTACGAGCAGTACTTC. The variable domain in full, completed from reference TRBV5-1 and TRBJ2-7, reads KAGVTQTPRYLIKTRGQQVTLSCSPISGHRSVSWYQQTPGQGLQFLFEYFSETQRNKGNFPGRFSGRQFSNSRSEMNVSTLELGDSALYLCASSPERTAYEQYFGPGTRLTVT.

CDR3 in amino acids: CATKQGNTGELFF. Written as DNA, the CDR3 is TGTGCCACCAAACAGGGGAACACCGGGGAGCTGTTTTTT. The J gene is TRBJ2-2, the V gene TRBV6-4; a possible D gene is TRBD1 (6 bases). The germline gives CDR1 MRHNA, CDR2 SNTAGT. This CDR3 region has 13 residues. The V end was cut by 10 bases, the J end by 1 base, with 10 bases between.

This chain joins TRBV7-9 and TRBJ2-1; possibly TRBD2 for D (6 bases). The CDR3 runs to 15 residues. The V gene lost 4 bases and the J gene lost 6 bases, with 16 bases spanning the gap. The germline CDR1 and CDR2 sequences are SEHNR and FQNEAQ (reference sequence). The CDR3 DNA reads TGTGCCAGCAGCTCCCGGGGGTCGAGTGGCAATGAGCAGTTCTTC. Translation: CASSSRGSSGNEQFF.

For this clone: This CDR3 is also generated by other DNA sequences in the sample. The chain has TRBV6-5 and TRBJ1-5; no definite D call. Trimming shortened V by 2 bases and J by 4 bases, and 6 bases separated the two germline ends. Germline V lookup: CDR1 MNHEY, CDR2 SVGAGI. The length of the CDR3 is 13 residues. The CDR3 loop is CASSYSRNQPQHF. The CDR3 DNA is TGTGCCAGCAGTTACAGCCGTAATCAGCCCCAGCATTTT.

The V and J genes are TRBV10-2 and TRBJ2-5; D possibly corresponds to TRBD1 (6 bases). The CDR3 is made up of 13 amino acids. V was trimmed by 8 bases and J by 5 bases, leaving 15 bases between them. Germline CDR1 reads WSHSY; CDR2 reads SAAADI. The chain's CDR3 is CASRFPTGETQYF. The CDR3 bases are TGCGCCAGCCGTTTCCCAACAGGGGAGACCCAGTACTTC.

The V and J genes are TRBV5-1 and TRBJ2-5; 12 nucleotides align to TRBD2. Germline V CDR1 and CDR2: SGHRS, YFSETQ. The CDR3 contains 17 residues. The V gene end was trimmed by 0 bases and the J gene end by 11 bases; junction bases not matched to a gene: 14. CDR3 loop: CASSLAGASGRAEEQYF. CDR3 bases: TGCGCCAGCAGCTTGGCCGGGGCTAGCGGGAGGGCCGAAGAGCAGTACTTC. The full variable domain, completed using reference TRBV5-1 and TRBJ2-5, is KAGVTQTPRYLIKTRGQQVTLSCSPISGHRSVSWYQQTPGQGLQFLFEYFSETQRNKGNFPGRFSGRQFSNSRSEMNVSTLELGDSALYLCASSLAGASGRAEEQYFGPGTRLLVL.

This chain links TRBV7-8 with TRBJ2-2; 7 bases fit TRBD2. The germline V gene has CDR1 SGHVS and CDR2 FQNEAQ. The V gene end was trimmed by 0 bases and the J gene end by 2 bases; junction bases not matched to a gene: 6. CDR3 length equals 17 residues. The CDR3 sequence is CASSLARRERNTGELFF. The CDR3 DNA sequence: TGTGCCAGCAGCTTAGCGAGGCGGGAGCGAAACACCGGGGAGCTGTTTTTT. The variable domain in full, completed from reference TRBV7-8 and TRBJ2-2, reads GAGVSQSPRYKVAKRGQDVALRCDPISGHVSLFWYQQALGQGPEFLTYFQNEAQLDKSGLPSDRFFAERPEGSVSTLKIQRTQQEDSAVYLCASSLARRERNTGELFFGEGSRLTVL.

The chain joins TRBV5-1 to TRBJ2-4, with D maybe TRBD2 (5 bases). Germline V lookup: CDR1 SGHRS, CDR2 YFSETQ. This CDR3 contains 14 residues. V was clipped by 0 bases and J by 6 bases, with 10 bases between them. CDR3 in amino acids: CASSLDSRGNIQYF. Here the CDR3 DNA reads TGCGCCAGCAGCTTGGACAGCCGGGGAAACATTCAGTACTTC.

The CDR3 sequence is CAWSVETSGEPLIYEQYF. The CDR3 DNA reads TGTGCCTGGAGTGTAGAGACTAGCGGTGAACCGTTAATCTACGAGCAGTACTTC. The chain has TRBV30 and TRBJ2-7; 9 positions match TRBD2. Germline lookup yields CDR1 GTSNPN and CDR2 SVGIG (reference sequence). Trimming removed 0 bases from V and 3 bases from J; junction bases left unmatched: 15. This CDR3 is built from 18 residues.

This clone has a handful of counts. The rearrangement uses TRBV13 and TRBJ2-5; D gene unclear. This CDR3 is 14 amino acids long. The V end lost 2 bases, the J end lost 4 bases, and 11 bases lay between the germline ends. Germline CDR1 is PRHDT and CDR2 is FYEKMQ (reference sequence). The CDR3 region is CASSLSRRRETQYF. The DNA for the CDR3 is TGTGCCAGCAGCTTATCTAGAAGAAGAGAGACCCAGTACTTC.

The gene calls are TRBV4-1 and TRBJ1-3; D ambiguous. CDR3 length: 16 amino acids. Trimming removed 3 bases at V and 0 bases at J, with 12 bases between. CDR1 is MGHRA, CDR2 YSYEKL, per germline. The CDR3 sequence: CASSHPGIDSGNTIYF. In DNA form, the CDR3 reads TGCGCCAGCAGCCACCCGGGGATTGACTCTGGAAACACCATATATTTT.

The gene calls are TRBV27 and TRBJ1-5, with a weak D call TRBD1 (6 bases). This CDR3 comprises 16 residues. Germline assignment: CDR1 MNHEY and CDR2 SMNVEV (reference sequence). Between the trimmed V and J ends, which lost 6 bases and 1 base, there was a span of 16 bases. CDR3 coding DNA: TGTGCCAGCAGATTAGGGGGGTACGGAAGCAATCAGCCCCAGCATTTT. This encodes CASRLGGYGSNQPQHF.

The genes are TRBV7-2 and TRBJ2-1; 8 bases fit TRBD2. The CDR3 sequence is 15 residues long. Germline lookup yields CDR1 SGHTA and CDR2 FQGNSA. V was clipped by 5 bases and J by 5 bases; unmatched bases: 8. This chain's CDR3 is CASSVAGTRDNEQFF. CDR3 nucleotides: TGTGCCAGCAGCGTCGCCGGGACTAGGGACAATGAGCAGTTCTTC.

The V call is TRBV5-1, the J call TRBJ2-5, with D maybe TRBD1 (5 bases). Trimming took 4 bases from V and 4 from J, leaving 11 bases between them. This CDR3 comprises 13 residues. Germline loops: CDR1 SGHRS, CDR2 YFSETQ. DNA of the CDR3: TGCGCCAGCAGCCCAGGGTCCGGAGAGACCCAGTACTTC. It codes for CASSPGSGETQYF.

The chain has TRBV11-2 and TRBJ2-2, with 9 bases identical to TRBD1. The CDR3 totals 14 residues. The V segment lost 4 bases and the J segment 3 bases; nucleotides outside the gene matches: 0. Looked up from germline, CDR1 is SGHAT and CDR2 is FQNNGV. For the CDR3, the DNA is TGTGCCAGCAGCTGGGACAGGGACACCGGGGAGCTGTTTTTT. This sequence encodes CASSWDRDTGELFF. The full variable domain, rest sourced from reference TRBV11-2 and TRBJ2-2, is EAGVAQSPRYKIIEKRQSVAFWCNPISGHATLYWYQQILGQGPKLLIQFQNNGVVDDSQLPKDRFSAERLKGVDSTLKIQPAKLEDSAVYLCASSWDRDTGELFFGEGSRLTVL.

This chain joins TRBV7-6 and TRBJ2-2, with 9 bases identical to TRBD2. The CDR3 has 16 residues. The germline V gene has CDR1 SGHVS and CDR2 FNYEAQ. The ends lost 1 base at V and 5 bases at J; junction bases unmatched: 5. CDR3 nucleotide sequence: TGTGCCAGCAGCTTAGTAGCTAGCGGGGCTACCGGGGAGCTGTTTTTT. Protein: CASSLVASGATGELFF.

The V call is TRBV7-3, the J call TRBJ2-7, with D maybe TRBD2 (6 bases). Trimming left V 2 bases short and J 6 bases short, with 11 bases between. Per germline, CDR1 SGHTA and CDR2 FQGTGA. The CDR3 sequence is 13 residues long. The CDR3 loop reads CASSLQTSSEQYF. For the CDR3, the DNA is TGTGCCAGCAGCTTACAAACTAGCTCCGAGCAGTACTTC.

The rearrangement links TRBV5-1 to TRBJ1-5, with 10 bases lining up with TRBD1. V trimming: 3 bases; J trimming: 11 bases; junction bases outside the gene matches: 11. Per the germline V gene, CDR1 is SGHRS and CDR2 is YFSETQ. The CDR3 is 15 amino acids. In nucleotides, the CDR3 is TGCGCCAGCAGCTACGGGACAGGGGTACAAACAGCCCAGCATTTT. Translated, it gives CASSYGTGVQTAQHF.

V is TRBV28 and J is TRBJ2-7; 7 bases are a match to TRBD2. With 5 bases clipped from V and 5 bases from J, the junction kept 12 bases outside the gene matches. Per germline, CDR1 MDHEN and CDR2 SYDVKM. This CDR3 is 15 amino acids long. CDR3 sequence: CASSPTPGGINEQYF. The CDR3 bases are TGTGCCAGCAGTCCCACCCCGGGGGGTATAAACGAGCAGTACTTC.

The chain joins TRBV18 to TRBJ1-2; 8 bases line up with TRBD1. V shed 3 bases and J 8 bases; nucleotides not matched to a gene: 5. In germline, CDR1 is KGHSH, CDR2 LQKENI. The CDR3 covers 13 residues. DNA of the CDR3: TGTGCCAGCTCACCCGGACAGGGTGAAGGCTACACCTTC. This sequence encodes CASSPGQGEGYTF.

This CDR3 is CASRESGLAGADTQYF. The CDR3 DNA is TGTGCCAGCCGTGAATCCGGACTAGCTGGCGCAGATACGCAGTATTTT. This sequence joins TRBV28 and TRBJ2-3; 8 bases are a match to TRBD2. The CDR3 is 16 residues long. V trimming: 8 bases; J trimming: 4 bases; junction bases outside the gene matches: 14. Germline assignment: CDR1 MDHEN and CDR2 SYDVKM.

This clone was seen a few times. The chain links TRBV19 to TRBJ2-6; 10 nucleotides match TRBD2. The CDR3 consists of 17 residues. Trimming removed 10 bases from V and 4 bases from J; junction bases left unmatched: 13. CDR1 and CDR2 (germline): LNHDA, SQIVND (reference sequence). The DNA of the CDR3 is TGTGCCACTTCCGCAACTAGCGGGGTCTCCGGGGCCAACGTCCTGACTTTC. It yields the protein CATSATSGVSGANVLTF.